This entry concerns a single T cell receptor beta chain. The data are from a study of blood T cell repertoires in COVID-19. As for the study in general: The United States, Italy and Spain provided the acute and convalescent COVID-19 samples. Sample material is recorded as cDNA or gDNA derived from T cells, B-cell-depleted T cells, or PBMCs.

Authors' analysis steps: Estimated nucleated cell counts came from reference gene primer amplification. Sequenced by immunoSEQ multiplex PCR; TCRdb stores in-frame clones only, minus some. V, J and clone size are taken as reported in that table, and D and trimming were inferred from the DNA itself. The sample has a few hundred thousand clones; around 90% are singletons. Specimen: peripheral blood. The origin of this receptor is a man between 18 and 29 years old with active or convalescent COVID-19.

CDR3 sequence: CASFSLAYNEQFF. CDR3 nucleotides: TGTGCCAGCTTTTCACTAGCGTACAATGAGCAGTTCTTC. The rearrangement uses TRBV18 and TRBJ2-1; 7 bases are a match to TRBD2. V dropped 7 bases and J dropped 4; count of bases not matched to a gene: 4. There are 13 residues in the CDR3. The germline V gene encodes CDR1 KGHSH and CDR2 LQKENI.